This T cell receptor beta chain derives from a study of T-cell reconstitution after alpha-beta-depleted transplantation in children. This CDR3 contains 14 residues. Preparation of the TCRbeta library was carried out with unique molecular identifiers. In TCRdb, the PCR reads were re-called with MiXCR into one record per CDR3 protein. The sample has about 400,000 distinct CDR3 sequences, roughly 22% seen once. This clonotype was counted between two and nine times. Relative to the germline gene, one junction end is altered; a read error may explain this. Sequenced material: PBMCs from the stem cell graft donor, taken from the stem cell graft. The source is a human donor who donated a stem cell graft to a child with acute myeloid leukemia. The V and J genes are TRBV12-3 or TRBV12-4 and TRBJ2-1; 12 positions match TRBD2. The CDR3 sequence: CATSTSGRFYEQFF. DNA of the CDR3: TGTGCCACCAGTACTAGCGGGAGGTTCTATGAGCAGTTCTTC.